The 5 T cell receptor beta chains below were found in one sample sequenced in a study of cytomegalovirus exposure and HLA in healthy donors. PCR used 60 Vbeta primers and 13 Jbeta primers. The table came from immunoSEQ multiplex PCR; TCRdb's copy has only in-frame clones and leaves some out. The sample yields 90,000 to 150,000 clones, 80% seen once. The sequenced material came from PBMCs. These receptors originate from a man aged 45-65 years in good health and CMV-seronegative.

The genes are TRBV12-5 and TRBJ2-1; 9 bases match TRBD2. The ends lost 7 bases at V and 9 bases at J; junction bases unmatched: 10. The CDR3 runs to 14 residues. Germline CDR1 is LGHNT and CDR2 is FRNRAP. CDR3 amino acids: CASAVTSGASEQFF. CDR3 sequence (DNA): TGTGCTAGTGCCGTGACTAGCGGTGCCAGTGAGCAGTTCTTC. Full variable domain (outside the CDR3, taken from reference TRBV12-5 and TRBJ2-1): DARVTQTPRHKVTEMGQEVTMRCQPILGHNTVFWYRQTMMQGLELLAYFRNRAPLDDSGMPKDRFSAEMPDATLATLKIQPSEPRDSAVYFCASAVTSGASEQFFGPGTRLTVL.

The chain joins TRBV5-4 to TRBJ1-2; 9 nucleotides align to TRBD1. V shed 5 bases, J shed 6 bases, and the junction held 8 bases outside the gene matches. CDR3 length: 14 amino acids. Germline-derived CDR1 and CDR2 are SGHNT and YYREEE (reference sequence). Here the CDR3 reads CASSSDRGANGYTF. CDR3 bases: TGTGCCAGCAGTTCCGACAGGGGGGCCAATGGCTACACCTTC. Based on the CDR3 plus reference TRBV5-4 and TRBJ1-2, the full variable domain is ETGVTQSPTHLIKTRGQQVTLRCSSQSGHNTVSWYQQALGQGPQFIFQYYREEENGRGNFPPRFSGLQFPNYSSELNVNALELDDSALYLCASSSDRGANGYTFGSGTRLTVV.

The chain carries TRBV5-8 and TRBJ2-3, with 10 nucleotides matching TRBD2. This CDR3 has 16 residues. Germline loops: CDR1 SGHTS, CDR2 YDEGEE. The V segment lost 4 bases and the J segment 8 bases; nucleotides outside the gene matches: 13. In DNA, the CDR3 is TGTGCCAGCAGCACCGGAGTAGCGGGAGGATCTGGTACGCAGTATTTT. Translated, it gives CASSTGVAGGSGTQYF.

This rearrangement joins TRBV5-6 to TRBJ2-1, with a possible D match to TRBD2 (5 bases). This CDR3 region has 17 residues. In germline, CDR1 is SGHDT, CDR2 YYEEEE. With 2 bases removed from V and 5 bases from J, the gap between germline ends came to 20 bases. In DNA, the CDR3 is TGTGCCAGCAGCTTTATACTAGAACATCTGTTGCACAATGAGCAGTTCTTC. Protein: CASSFILEHLLHNEQFF.

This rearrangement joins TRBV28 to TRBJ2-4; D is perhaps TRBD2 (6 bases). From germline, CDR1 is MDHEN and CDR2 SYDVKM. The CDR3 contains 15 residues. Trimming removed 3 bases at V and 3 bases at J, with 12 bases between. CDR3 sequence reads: CASSLEGVIKNIQYF. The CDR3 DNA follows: TGTGCCAGCAGTTTGGAGGGTGTTATCAAAAACATTCAGTACTTC.